This is a list of T cell receptor beta chains from one sample in a study of shared clonotypes between healthy human individuals. Measured with immunoSEQ multiplex PCR; TCRdb has only the in-frame clones, and not every one. The top ten hold around 0.37% of the sample, which has some 2.4 million clones, 93% seen once. The specimen was naive CD4+ T cells from PBMCs. All receptors come from a man aged 18-30 years in good health. Some clones in this sample may be carry-over from other donors' samples. CDR3s leave out the opening cysteine and the closing phenylalanine or tryptophan. Clone size, where shown, is once, few, many, or a class for clones that have expanded.

clone_size v_call cdr3_aa
- TRBV28 AILTQRATGELF
- TRBV19 ASTQPGPRGNQPQH
once TRBV7-8 ASSLGEDQPQH
- TRBV28 ASSFIWTAYEQY
- TRBV6-5 ASSSHRQGGNQPQH
once TRBV7-7 ASSLSSSGEQY
- TRBV7-3 ASSPDGTEAF
- TRBV28 ASRIHINTEAF
- TRBV29-1 STSTSGRPYNEQF
- TRBV7-9 ASSAPGQLRDTQY
once TRBV15 ATSREGTIISYNEQF
- TRBV5-1 ASSTRSGSPTDTQY
- TRBV28 ASSFSGTNTGELF
- TRBV7-2 ASSSGTSGLYEQY
once TRBV4-1 ASSQTSGSTDTQY
once TRBV27 ASSAREYNEQF
- TRBV9 ASSPLGFPYNEQF
- TRBV5-1 ASSLDGTSGNTIY
- TRBV9 ASSVGGQGARTQY
- TRBV5-1 ASSPPGGGLEAF
- TRBV5-6 ASSLLALANTEAF
- TRBV6-1 ASSDHPGTGGYGYT
- TRBV6-5 ASRGTGLGEKLF
- TRBV18 ASSPPGTGARSSYNEQF
- TRBV7-3 ASSGSVSTDTQY
- TRBV28 ASSKAGTFADTQY
- TRBV2 ASSPGGREKLF
- TRBV6-1 ASSERRTGGYNEQF
- TRBV6-5 ASSYYRGWTQPQH
- TRBV4-1 ASSQGGSEQF
- TRBV5-1 ASSLPRDQSTDTQY
- TRBV7-9 ASRPGSGERSGYT
- TRBV5-6 ASSLGGRYYEQY
- TRBV18 AGYRDGYGYT
- TRBV11-2 ASSSPLGMNTEAF
- TRBV11-2 ASSPTRDRVNEQY
- TRBV18 ASSLRQGSSTGELF
- TRBV25-1 ASSNTGSYEQY
- TRBV5-1 ASSLAGGPAYEQY
- TRBV19 ASSIGPRDPRGKNIQY
- TRBV12-5 ASGLLAISSYEQY
- TRBV28 ASKGLAGSYEQF
few TRBV30 AWSVWLSNQPQH
few TRBV30 AWSKGSSGNTIY
once TRBV10-3 AISENGASGNTIY
- TRBV7-2 ASSPRQNTDTQY
- TRBV11-1 ASSLVASTSGTTQY
few TRBV10-3 AISLTGLGQPQH
once TRBV6-1 ASSTRDSRSEEQY
once TRBV4-1 ASSQGADTQY
- TRBV9 ASSVSPAGGGETQY
- TRBV18 ASSYTRGLMGETQY
- TRBV6-1 ASSEAEGVAGERD
- TRBV6-1 ASKLSMSNQPQH